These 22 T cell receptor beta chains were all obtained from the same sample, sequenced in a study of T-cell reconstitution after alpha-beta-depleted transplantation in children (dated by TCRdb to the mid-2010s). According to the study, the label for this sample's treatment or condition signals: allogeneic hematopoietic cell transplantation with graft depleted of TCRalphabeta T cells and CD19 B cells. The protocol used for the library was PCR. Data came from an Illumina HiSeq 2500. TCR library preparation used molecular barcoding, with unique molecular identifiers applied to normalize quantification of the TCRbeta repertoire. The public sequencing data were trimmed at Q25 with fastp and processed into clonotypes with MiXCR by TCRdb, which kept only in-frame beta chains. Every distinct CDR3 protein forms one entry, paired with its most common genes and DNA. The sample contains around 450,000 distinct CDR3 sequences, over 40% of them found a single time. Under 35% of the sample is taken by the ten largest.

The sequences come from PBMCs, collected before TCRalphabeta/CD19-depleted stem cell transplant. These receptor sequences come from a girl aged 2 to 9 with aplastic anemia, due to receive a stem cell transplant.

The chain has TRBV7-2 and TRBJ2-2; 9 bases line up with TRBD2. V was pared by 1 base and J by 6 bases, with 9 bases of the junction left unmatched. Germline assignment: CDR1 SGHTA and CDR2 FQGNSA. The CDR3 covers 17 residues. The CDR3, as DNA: TGTGCCAGCAGCTTAGTTAGCGGGAGCGCGCCCGCCGGGGAGCTGTTTTTT. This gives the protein CASSLVSGSAPAGELFF.

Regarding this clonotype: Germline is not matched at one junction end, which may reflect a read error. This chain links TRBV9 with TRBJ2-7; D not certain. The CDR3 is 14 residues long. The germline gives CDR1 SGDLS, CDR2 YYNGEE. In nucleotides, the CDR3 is TGTGCCAGCAGCGTAGAATCCGTTACCTACGAGCATTACTTC. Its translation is CASSVESVTYEHYF.

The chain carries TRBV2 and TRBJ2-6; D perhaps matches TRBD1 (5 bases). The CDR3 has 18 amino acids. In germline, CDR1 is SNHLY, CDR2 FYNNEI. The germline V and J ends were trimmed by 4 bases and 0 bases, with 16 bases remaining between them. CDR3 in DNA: TGTGCCAGCAGTGTTCTTCCAGGGTCCAGCTCTGGGGCCAACGTCCTGACTTTC. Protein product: CASSVLPGSSSGANVLTF.

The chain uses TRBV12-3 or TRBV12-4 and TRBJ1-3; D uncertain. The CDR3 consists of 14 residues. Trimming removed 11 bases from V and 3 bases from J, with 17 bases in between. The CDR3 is CAGASTADGNTIYF. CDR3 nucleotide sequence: TGTGCCGGCGCCTCGACGGCGGATGGAAACACCATATATTTT.

CDR3: CASSRRGTLMNTEAFF. CDR3 sequence (DNA): TGTGCCAGCAGTCGTAGAGGGACCCTCATGAACACTGAAGCTTTCTTT. V usage is TRBV12-3 or TRBV12-4 and J usage is TRBJ1-1; possible D gene TRBD1, 5 bases. The CDR3 extends over 16 amino acids. V was shortened by 5 bases and J by 0 bases, with 16 bases between the two germline ends.

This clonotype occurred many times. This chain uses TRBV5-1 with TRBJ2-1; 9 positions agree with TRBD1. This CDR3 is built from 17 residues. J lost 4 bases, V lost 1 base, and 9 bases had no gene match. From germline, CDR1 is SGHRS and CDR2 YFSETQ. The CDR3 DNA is TGCGCCAGCAGCTTGATCCCGGGACAGGGTCCTTACAATGAGCAGTTCTTC. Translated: CASSLIPGQGPYNEQFF.

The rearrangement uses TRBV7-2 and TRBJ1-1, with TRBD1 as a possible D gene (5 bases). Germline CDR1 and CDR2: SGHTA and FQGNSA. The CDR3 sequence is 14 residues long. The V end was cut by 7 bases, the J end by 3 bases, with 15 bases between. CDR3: CASNPLDRHTEAFF. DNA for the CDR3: TGTGCCAGCAACCCTCTTGACAGACACACTGAAGCTTTCTTT.

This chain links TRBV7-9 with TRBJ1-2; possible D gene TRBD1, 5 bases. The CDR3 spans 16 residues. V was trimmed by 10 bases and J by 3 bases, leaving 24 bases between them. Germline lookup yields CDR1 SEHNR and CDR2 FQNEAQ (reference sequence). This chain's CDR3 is CAMGPRRGDLDYGYTF. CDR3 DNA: TGTGCCATGGGCCCTAGGCGGGGCGACTTAGACTATGGCTACACCTTC.

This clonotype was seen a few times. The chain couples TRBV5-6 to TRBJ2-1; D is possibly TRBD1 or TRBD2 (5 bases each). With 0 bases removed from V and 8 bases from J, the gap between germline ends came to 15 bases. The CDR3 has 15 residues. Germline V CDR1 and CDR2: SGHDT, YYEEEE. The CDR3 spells CASSLGGTAPYEQFF. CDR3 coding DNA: TGTGCCAGCAGCTTGGGAGGGACCGCACCCTATGAGCAGTTCTTC.

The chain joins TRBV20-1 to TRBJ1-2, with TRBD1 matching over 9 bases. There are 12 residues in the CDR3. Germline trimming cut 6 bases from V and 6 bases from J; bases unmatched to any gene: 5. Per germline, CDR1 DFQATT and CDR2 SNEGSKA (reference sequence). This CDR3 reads CSALGTGNGYTF. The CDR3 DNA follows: TGCAGTGCCCTAGGGACAGGGAATGGCTACACCTTC.

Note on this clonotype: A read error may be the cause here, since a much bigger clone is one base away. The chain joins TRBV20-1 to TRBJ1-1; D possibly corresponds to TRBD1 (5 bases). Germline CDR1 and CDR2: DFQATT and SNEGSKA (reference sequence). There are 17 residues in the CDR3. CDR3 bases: TGCTGTGCTAGGGGCCAGACAGCCGGAGACATGAACACTGAAGCTTTCTTT. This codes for CCARGQTAGDMNTEAFF.

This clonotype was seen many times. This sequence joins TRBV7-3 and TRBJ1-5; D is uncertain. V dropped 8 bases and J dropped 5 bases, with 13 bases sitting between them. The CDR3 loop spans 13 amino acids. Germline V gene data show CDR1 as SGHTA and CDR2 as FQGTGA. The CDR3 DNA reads TGTGCCAGCGCGGCGCAGCAGGATCAGCCCCAGCATTTT. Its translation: CASAAQQDQPQHF.

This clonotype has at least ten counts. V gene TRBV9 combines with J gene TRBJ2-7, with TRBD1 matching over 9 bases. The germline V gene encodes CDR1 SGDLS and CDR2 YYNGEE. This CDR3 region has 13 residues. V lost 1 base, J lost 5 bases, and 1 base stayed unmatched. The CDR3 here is CASSVTGGDEQYF. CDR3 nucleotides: TGTGCCAGCAGCGTAACAGGGGGCGACGAGCAGTACTTC. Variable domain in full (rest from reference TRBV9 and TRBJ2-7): DSGVTQTPKHLITATGQRVTLRCSPRSGDLSVYWYQQSLDQGLQFLIQYYNGEERAKGNILERFSAQQFPDLHSELNLSSLELGDSALYFCASSVTGGDEQYFGPGTRLTVT.

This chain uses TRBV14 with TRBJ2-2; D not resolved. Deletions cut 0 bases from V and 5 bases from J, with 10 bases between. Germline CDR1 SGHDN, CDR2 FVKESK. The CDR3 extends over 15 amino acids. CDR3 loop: CASSQDPARTGELFF. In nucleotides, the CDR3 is TGTGCCAGCAGCCAAGATCCGGCCAGGACCGGGGAGCTGTTTTTT.

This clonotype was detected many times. CDR3 protein: CASSPGGLAGRTQYF. CDR3 DNA sequence: TGTGCCAGCAGTCCAGGGGGACTAGCGGGACGTACGCAGTATTTT. V and J are TRBV27 and TRBJ2-3, with TRBD2 identical over 13 bases. The CDR3 covers 15 residues. Germline V gene sequence: CDR1 MNHEY, CDR2 SMNVEV (reference sequence). V was pared by 5 bases and J by 8 bases, with 7 bases of the junction left unmatched.

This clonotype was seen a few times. CDR3 protein: CASRSLGIRKEKLFF. The CDR3, as DNA: TGTGCCAGCAGGAGCCTAGGGATCCGCAAAGAAAAACTGTTTTTT. The V gene is TRBV6-2 or TRBV6-3, the J gene TRBJ1-4; no clear D gene. There are 15 residues in the CDR3. The V end was cut by 6 bases, the J end by 8 bases, with 19 bases between. CDR1 and CDR2 from the germline V gene are MNHEY and SVGEGT.

The CDR3 sequence is CSARDPTGRQPQHF. The CDR3 DNA sequence: TGCAGTGCTAGAGATCCAACAGGGCGTCAGCCCCAGCATTTT. V and J are TRBV20-1 and TRBJ1-5, with D tentatively TRBD1 (6 bases). Trimming took 0 bases from V and 6 from J, leaving 12 bases between them. Germline V gene data show CDR1 as DFQATT and CDR2 as SNEGSKA (reference sequence). This CDR3 contains 14 residues.

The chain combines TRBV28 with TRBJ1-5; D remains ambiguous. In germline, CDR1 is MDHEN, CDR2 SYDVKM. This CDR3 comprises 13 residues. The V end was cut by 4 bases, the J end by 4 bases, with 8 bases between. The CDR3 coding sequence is TGTGCCAGCAGTTCGACACAAAATCAGCCCCAGCATTTT. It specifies CASSSTQNQPQHF.

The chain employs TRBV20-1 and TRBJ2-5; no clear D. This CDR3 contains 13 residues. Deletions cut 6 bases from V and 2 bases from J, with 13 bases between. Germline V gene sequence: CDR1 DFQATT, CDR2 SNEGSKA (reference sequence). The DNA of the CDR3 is TGCAGTGCCCGGACCTGGTCGCAAGAGACCCAGTACTTC. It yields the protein CSARTWSQETQYF.

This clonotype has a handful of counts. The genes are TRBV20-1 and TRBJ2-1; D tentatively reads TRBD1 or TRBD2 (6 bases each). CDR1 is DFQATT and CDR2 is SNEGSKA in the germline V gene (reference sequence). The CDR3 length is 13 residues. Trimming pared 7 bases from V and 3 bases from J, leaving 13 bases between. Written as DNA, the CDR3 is TGCAGTGAAGGGGGGAGCGGCTACAATGAGCAGTTCTTC. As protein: CSEGGSGYNEQFF.

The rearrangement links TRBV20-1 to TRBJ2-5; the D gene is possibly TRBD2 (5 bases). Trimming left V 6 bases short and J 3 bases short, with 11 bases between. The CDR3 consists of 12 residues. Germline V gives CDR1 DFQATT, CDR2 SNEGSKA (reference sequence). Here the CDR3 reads CSAYDGKETQYF. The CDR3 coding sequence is TGCAGTGCCTACGACGGGAAAGAGACCCAGTACTTC.

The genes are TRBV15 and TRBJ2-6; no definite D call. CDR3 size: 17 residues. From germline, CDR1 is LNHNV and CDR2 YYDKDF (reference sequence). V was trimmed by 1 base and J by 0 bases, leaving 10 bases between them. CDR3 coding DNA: TGTGCCACCAGCAGAGCAATCCTAACCTCTGGGGCCAACGTCCTGACTTTC. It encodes CATSRAILTSGANVLTF.